This TCR beta chain was identified in a study of resident and recirculating memory T cells in vitiligo. Sequenced by immunoSEQ multiplex PCR; TCRdb stores in-frame clones only, minus some. The repertoire holds roughly 80,000 clones, with roughly 94% as singletons. The source of this sequence is a male donor with vitiligo. The sequenced sample was blood.

CDR3 residues: CASSVAPVNTEAFF. The DNA of the CDR3 is TGTGCCAGCAGCGTAGCCCCGGTGAACACTGAAGCTTTCTTT. This chain connects TRBV9 to TRBJ1-1; D ambiguous. V shed 0 bases and J shed 0 bases, with 6 bases lying between them. The CDR3 is made up of 14 amino acids. CDR1 is SGDLS and CDR2 is YYNGEE in the germline V gene.